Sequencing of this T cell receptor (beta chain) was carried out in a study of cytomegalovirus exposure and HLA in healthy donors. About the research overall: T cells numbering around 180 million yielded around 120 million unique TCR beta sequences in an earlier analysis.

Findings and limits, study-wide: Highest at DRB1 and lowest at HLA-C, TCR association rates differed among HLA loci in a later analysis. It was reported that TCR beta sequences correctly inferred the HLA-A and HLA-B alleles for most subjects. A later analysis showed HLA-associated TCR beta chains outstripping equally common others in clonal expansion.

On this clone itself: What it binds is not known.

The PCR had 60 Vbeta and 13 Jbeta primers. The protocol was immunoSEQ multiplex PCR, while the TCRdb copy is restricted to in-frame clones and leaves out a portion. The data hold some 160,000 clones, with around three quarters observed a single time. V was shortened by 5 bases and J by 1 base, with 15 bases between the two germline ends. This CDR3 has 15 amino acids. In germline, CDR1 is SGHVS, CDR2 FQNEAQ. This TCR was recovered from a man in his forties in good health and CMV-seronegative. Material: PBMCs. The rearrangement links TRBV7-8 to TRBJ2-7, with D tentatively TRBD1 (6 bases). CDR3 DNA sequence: TGTGCCAGCAGCGAAAAGACAGGATGGTCCTACGAGCAGTACTTC. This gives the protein CASSEKTGWSYEQYF.